This entry concerns a single T cell receptor (beta chain). The antigen remains unidentified. This record belongs to a study of STAT5B mutations in CD4+ large granular lymphocyte leukemia. Study context: The CDR3 'QG' motif was associated with a particular HLA allele among healthy donors. Study-wide findings and caveats: Compared with healthy controls (2/35), patient top clones favored TRBV06 (8/27). Patient CD4-sorted repertoires looked more clonal than healthy CD4+ repertoires, even without putative leukemic clones.

This table comes from immunoSEQ multiplex PCR, and its TCRdb copy is limited to in-frame clones, with some not included. The data show approximately 31,000 clones, about 74% seen once. Germline values: CDR1 LNHDA, CDR2 SQIVND (reference sequence). V gave up 9 bases and J gave up 1 base, with 14 bases separating them. The CDR3 extends over 14 amino acids. Control samples were healthy donors' buffy coats. Sequencing was performed on CD4+ T cells from blood buffy coats. The receptor comes from a human donor in good health. This chain connects TRBV19 to TRBJ2-3, with D possibly matching TRBD2 (7 bases). The CDR3, as DNA: TGTGCCAGCGCGGGGGCACTACGCACAGATACGCAGTATTTT. Translated: CASAGALRTDTQYF.